The 22 T cell receptor beta chains listed next were all sequenced from one sample in a study of response to subunit inactivated influenza vaccine. One entry per CDR3 protein results from TCRdb running MiXCR on the RT-PCR reads. The sample has 150,000 to 200,000 distinct CDR3 sequences; around 12% are singletons. This sample was shared with a second study, whose subject was T cells expressing NK-cell markers. Per that study: For TCR beta, cDNA was produced by 5'RACE template switching with UMIs.

This material consisted of CD8+ T cells sorted from PBMCs, taken roughly 13 days after vaccination. These receptors all come from a man aged 50 to 60 who received an inactivated influenza vaccine.

V gene TRBV6-5 combines with J gene TRBJ1-2, with D possibly TRBD1 on 5 matching bases. This CDR3 region has 17 residues. CDR1 is MNHEY and CDR2 is SVGAGI in the germline V gene. Deletions cut 0 bases from V and 0 bases from J, with 14 bases between. The chain's CDR3 is CASSYSDLEGSNYGYTF. The CDR3 nucleotides are TGTGCCAGCAGTTACTCTGATTTGGAGGGGTCTAACTATGGCTACACCTTC.

The rearrangement uses TRBV7-9 and TRBJ2-7, with 7 bases fitting TRBD1. Germline lookup yields CDR1 SEHNR and CDR2 FQNEAQ (reference sequence). With V trimmed by 1 base and J by 6 bases, 12 bases remained unmatched. The CDR3 runs to 16 residues. DNA for the CDR3: TGTGCCAGCAGCTTAGACAGGGGTTCTCAGGCGGTCGAGCAGTACTTC. It translates to CASSLDRGSQAVEQYF. Based on the CDR3 plus reference TRBV7-9 and TRBJ2-7, the full variable domain is DTGVSQNPRHKITKRGQNVTFRCDPISEHNRLYWYRQTLGQGPEFLTYFQNEAQLEKSRLLSDRFSAERPKGSFSTLEIQRTEQGDSAMYLCASSLDRGSQAVEQYFGPGTRLTVT.

This rearrangement joins TRBV6-1 to TRBJ2-5, with TRBD1 as a possible D gene (5 bases). Germline lookup yields CDR1 MNHNS and CDR2 SASEGT. The CDR3 contains 13 residues. V was trimmed by 5 bases and J by 5 bases, leaving 12 bases between them. This chain's CDR3 is CASSTGTRETQYF. DNA for the CDR3: TGTGCCAGCAGTACAGGAACTCGGGAGACCCAGTACTTC.

This clonotype was seen only a few times. This chain links TRBV29-1 with TRBJ2-1, with a weak D call TRBD2 (6 bases). CDR1 is SQVTM and CDR2 is ANQGSEA in the germline V gene. The V gene lost 6 bases and the J gene lost 10 bases, with 13 bases spanning the gap. The CDR3 is made up of 11 amino acids. The CDR3 coding sequence is TGCAGCGTACCATGGAGGGCCGAGCAGTTCTTC. It translates to CSVPWRAEQFF.

V usage is TRBV7-7 and J usage is TRBJ1-2; D gene uncertain. Trimming pared 5 bases from V and 7 bases from J, leaving 17 bases between. This CDR3 spans 14 amino acids. The germline CDR1 and CDR2 sequences are SSHAT and FNYEAQ (reference sequence). CDR3 amino acids: CASSPLDGYAGYTF. Written as DNA, the CDR3 is TGTGCCAGCAGCCCACTGGACGGCTACGCTGGCTACACCTTC.

The chain has TRBV9 and TRBJ2-1; a weak D match, TRBD1 (5 bases). V was shortened by 4 bases and J by 5 bases, with 10 bases between the two germline ends. CDR1 SGDLS and CDR2 YYNGEE come from the germline V gene. CDR3 length: 13 residues. For the CDR3, the DNA is TGTGCCAGCAGCTCCCGACAGAACAATGAGCAGTTCTTC. This sequence encodes CASSSRQNNEQFF.

This chain joins TRBV4-2 and TRBJ2-1, with 13 bases fitting TRBD2. Germline-derived CDR1 and CDR2 are LGHNA and YNFKEQ. The CDR3 loop spans 20 amino acids. The J segment lost 2 bases and the V segment lost 0 bases, leaving 10 bases of the junction unmatched. CDR3 region: CASSQEFVTSGRSPYNEQFF. The CDR3 nucleotides are TGTGCCAGCAGCCAAGAATTTGTGACTAGCGGGAGGTCGCCCTACAATGAGCAGTTCTTC.

The chain links TRBV4-3 to TRBJ2-2; no clear D gene. Looked up from germline, CDR1 is LGHNA and CDR2 is YSLEER. Trimming pared 0 bases from V and 3 bases from J, leaving 5 bases between. The CDR3 spans 14 residues. DNA of the CDR3: TGCGCCAGCAGCCAAGATGGGGACACCGGGGAGCTGTTTTTT. The encoded protein is CASSQDGDTGELFF.

This clonotype was detected a few times. CDR3 DNA: TGCGCCAGCAGCCACACGGACGACTACGATCCGCAGTATTTT. Translated: CASSHTDDYDPQYF. J is TRBJ2-3 and V is TRBV4-1; the D gene is possibly TRBD2 (5 bases). The length of the CDR3 is 14 residues. Trimming pared 3 bases from V and 10 bases from J, leaving 17 bases between. Germline lookup yields CDR1 MGHRA and CDR2 YSYEKL.

The chain carries TRBV28 and TRBJ2-5; no reliable D call. CDR1 is MDHEN and CDR2 is SYDVKM in the germline V gene. V was shortened by 0 bases and J by 3 bases, with 11 bases between the two germline ends. The CDR3 spans 15 residues. The CDR3 DNA reads as TGTGCCAGCAGTTTATGGAAGGATTGGGAAGAGACCCAGTACTTC. Its protein product is CASSLWKDWEETQYF.

The chain carries TRBV12-3 or TRBV12-4 and TRBJ2-3; a possible D gene is TRBD1 (6 bases). Between the trimmed V and J ends, which lost 1 base and 3 bases, there was a span of 11 bases. This CDR3 is 15 amino acids long. Here the CDR3 DNA reads TGTGCCAGCAGTTTAGAACAGGGAGTTACAGATACGCAGTATTTT. Protein sequence: CASSLEQGVTDTQYF.

The V gene is TRBV15, the J gene TRBJ2-1; 7 bases align to TRBD2. Trimming at V came to 6 bases and at J to 8 bases, leaving 7 bases not matched to a gene. Germline-derived CDR1 and CDR2 are LNHNV and YYDKDF (reference sequence). There are 13 residues in the CDR3. The CDR3 nucleotides are TGTGCCACCAGTGCGGGAGTTGTCGATGAGCAGTTCTTC. This codes for CATSAGVVDEQFF. The complete variable domain, with remaining parts taken from reference TRBV15 and TRBJ2-1, reads DAMVIQNPRYQVTQFGKPVTLSCSQTLNHNVMYWYQQKSSQAPKLLFHYYDKDFNNEADTPDNFQSRRPNTSFCFLDIRSPGLGDTAMYLCATSAGVVDEQFFGPGTRLTVL.

This clonotype has a handful of counts. DNA for the CDR3: TGCAGTGCCGCGGGGACAGATTTCTTCTACGAGCAGTACTTC. This codes for CSAAGTDFFYEQYF. V usage is TRBV20-1 and J usage is TRBJ2-7; D is possibly TRBD1 (7 bases). Germline-derived CDR1 and CDR2 are DFQATT and SNEGSKA (reference sequence). CDR3 size: 14 residues. The V end was cut by 6 bases, the J end by 3 bases, with 18 bases between.

The J gene is TRBJ2-2, the V gene TRBV12-3 or TRBV12-4; 10 bases match TRBD2. There are 16 residues in the CDR3. The V and J ends lost 2 bases and 6 bases, in that order; junction bases with no gene match: 6. CDR3 sequence: CASSLPGLARAGELFF. As DNA, the CDR3 is TGTGCCAGCAGTTTACCGGGACTAGCGAGAGCCGGGGAGCTGTTTTTT.

This clonotype occurred a few times. The chain couples TRBV5-1 to TRBJ1-1, with TRBD1 as a possible D gene (5 bases). The V gene's germline CDR1 is SGHRS and CDR2 YFSETQ. The V and J ends lost 3 bases and 0 bases respectively, with 18 bases between them. This CDR3 is built from 17 residues. CDR3 DNA: TGCGCCAGCAGCTGGTTTCCCGGGACGGGGCTGAACACTGAAGCTTTCTTT. Amino acid sequence: CASSWFPGTGLNTEAFF.

The rearrangement uses TRBV20-1 and TRBJ2-1, with 13 bases that match TRBD2. The CDR3 is 15 amino acids. The J segment lost 9 bases and the V segment lost 6 bases, leaving 11 bases of the junction unmatched. Germline loops: CDR1 DFQATT, CDR2 SNEGSKA (reference sequence). The DNA for the CDR3 is TGCAGTGCACCGACTAGCGGGGGGTTGTTGGGTGAGCAGTTCTTC. As protein: CSAPTSGGLLGEQFF.

V gene TRBV6-2 or TRBV6-3 combines with J gene TRBJ2-7; 11 nucleotides match TRBD2. Germline lookup yields CDR1 MNHEY and CDR2 SVGEGT. The CDR3 length is 18 residues. The J segment lost 2 bases and the V segment lost 3 bases, leaving 12 bases of the junction unmatched. The DNA for the CDR3 is TGTGCCAGCAGTTATAATCACGGGACTAGCGGAACTACCTACGAGCAGTACTTC. Its protein is CASSYNHGTSGTTYEQYF.

In this sample, this clonotype turned up a few times. This chain uses TRBV12-3 or TRBV12-4 with TRBJ2-7; possible D gene TRBD1, 5 bases. The CDR3 is 15 residues long. The V gene lost 4 bases and the J gene lost 4 bases, with 17 bases spanning the gap. In nucleotides, the CDR3 is TGTGCCAGCAGTTCTCAGGGAAAGGTGAAATACGAGCAGTACTTC. As protein: CASSSQGKVKYEQYF.

There are a few counts of this clonotype. The chain joins TRBV7-9 to TRBJ2-1; 7 bases match TRBD2. Germline V CDR1 and CDR2: SEHNR, FQNEAQ (reference sequence). The CDR3 contains 13 residues. Losses at the gene ends were 4 bases for V and 12 bases for J; bases not matched to a gene: 9. The CDR3 here is CASSSLREPVQFF. The CDR3 nucleotides are TGTGCCAGCAGCTCCTTGCGGGAGCCGGTGCAGTTCTTC. The whole variable domain, filled in from reference TRBV7-9 and TRBJ2-1, reads DTGVSQNPRHKITKRGQNVTFRCDPISEHNRLYWYRQTLGQGPEFLTYFQNEAQLEKSRLLSDRFSAERPKGSFSTLEIQRTEQGDSAMYLCASSSLREPVQFFGPGTRLTVL.

This clonotype was detected only a few times. This chain joins TRBV4-3 and TRBJ2-2; a weak D match, TRBD1 (6 bases). CDR1 and CDR2 (germline): LGHNA, YSLEER. Trimming shortened V by 6 bases and J by 7 bases, and 15 bases separated the two germline ends. The CDR3 length is 14 residues. CDR3 bases: TGCGCCAGCAGATATGGGGGCTCGGTCGGGGAGCTGTTTTTT. Protein: CASRYGGSVGELFF.

The table lists this clonotype with a few counts. The chain employs TRBV28 and TRBJ1-5; the D gene is possibly TRBD1 (5 bases). Germline V gene lookup returns CDR1 MDHEN and CDR2 SYDVKM. Trimming left V 5 bases short and J 2 bases short, with 19 bases between. The CDR3 length is 17 residues. The CDR3 here is CASSPTHMSGRNQPQHF. The DNA for the CDR3 is TGTGCCAGCAGTCCAACCCATATGTCGGGACGCAATCAGCCCCAGCATTTT.

This clonotype was detected many times. The CDR3 coding sequence is TGTGCCAGCAGTCCAGGACAAGCTGGCGAGCAGTACTTC. It translates to CASSPGQAGEQYF. This sequence joins TRBV12-3 or TRBV12-4 and TRBJ2-7, with D possibly being TRBD1 (5 bases). This CDR3 region has 13 residues. Trimming took off 5 bases at V and 6 bases at J, with 14 bases between the two ends.